This T cell receptor beta chain was recorded in a study of molecular identifiers for immune sequencing clone quantification. Findings of the study overall: Spiked TCR RNA from one Jurkat cell reportedly showed up when mixed among some 1 million naive cells.

TCRdb re-derived calls from the PCR reads in MiXCR, one entry per CDR3 protein. Here the sample spans around 460,000 distinct CDR3 sequences, roughly 23% being singletons. The table lists this clonotype with many counts. The antigen is undetermined. CDR1 is LGHDT and CDR2 is YNNKEL in the germline V gene (reference sequence). Trimming took 8 bases from V and 1 from J, leaving 15 bases between them. This CDR3 has 15 amino acids. The TCR originated in a human donor in good health. Some libraries in this study had Jurkat cell RNA spiked in. Specimen: naive CD8+ T cells from blood, with Jurkat cell RNA spiked in. As for subset: FACS-sorted CD8+CD4-CCR7+CD45RA+ naive T cells. This chain links TRBV3-1 with TRBJ2-4; tentatively, D is TRBD1 (5 bases). The CDR3 nucleotides read TGTGCCAGCGCTGGACACCCCCTCGCCAAAAACATTCAGTACTTC. It translates to CASAGHPLAKNIQYF. The whole variable domain, remainder taken from reference TRBV3-1 and TRBJ2-4, is DTAVSQTPKYLVTQMGNDKSIKCEQNLGHDTMYWYKQDSKKFLKIMFSYNNKELIINETVPNRFSPKSPDKAHLNLHINSLELGDSAVYFCASAGHPLAKNIQYFGAGTRLSVL.